This T cell receptor beta chain emerged from a study of cytomegalovirus exposure and HLA in healthy donors (dated by TCRdb to about 2017). Regarding the research as a whole: According to an earlier analysis of around 600 of the donors, about 190 million T cells yielded 120 million or so unique TCR beta sequences and approximately 300 Gb of sequence data. Genome-wide SNP genotypes for about 60% of the 666 donors were used in a later genetic analysis, which treated that subset as a discovery cohort. Across about 370 genotyped donors of the cohort, an average of about 200,000 unique TCR beta nucleotide sequences per donor were sequenced, and around 19% of those sequences were non-productive. In the later analysis, no new phenotypic data were used to find candidate immune exposures; instead, reliance was placed on TCR beta sequences and their occurrence across donors. Using immunosequencing, the study profiled T cell repertoires from approximately 700 subjects and related those repertoires to cytomegalovirus serostatus. Of the roughly 420 genotyped donors, 81% were placed in the genetic ancestry cluster associated with self-reported Caucasian donors. Four or five DR-DQ haplotypes were handled as single units for association and clustering because linkage in the cohort was strong. To decide whether each TCR beta V gene segment behaved as functional or pseudogenic, an earlier analysis of approximately 590 of the donors relied on high-throughput TCR beta sequencing. Besides the first cohort of hundreds of subjects, a separate validation cohort made up of roughly 120 different subjects was used. Both class I and class II loci were covered by HLA typing, at four-digit resolution. A later analysis re-analyzed previously published TCR beta repertoires from 666 donors and added high-resolution HLA genotyping to study TCR occurrence patterns. The aim of the study was to test whether cataloging public T cell receptors could identify signatures of past pathogen exposure. Typing coverage differed by locus: A, B, C, DRB1 and DQB1 were typed in about 629-630 donors, DQA1 in roughly 500, DPA1 in some 610, and DPB1 in just under 490. Around 320 gigabases of sequencing data and approximately 85 million unique TCR sequences were included in an early release covering over 600 HLA-typed donors. Donor age, sex, ethnicity and CMV serostatus were collected together with the repertoire data. All discovery cohort repertoires had been generated using a single sequencing platform. To predict cytomegalovirus infection status, the study combined high-throughput TCR immunosequencing, statistical association of individual TCRs with disease status, and machine learning. The full study reports these points: The authors suggested that the approach could potentially be extended to other disease states and immunological phenotypes. A cluster of highly shared sequence variants was judged likely to be a technical artifact of the sequencing pipeline. Most CMV-associated TCR beta chains appeared to be HLA-restricted in a later analysis, and the HLA associations seemed to be driven largely by CMV exposure. In a later analysis, the rate of TCR association differed among HLA loci, with DRB1 alleles having the most associated TCRs and HLA-C alleles having the fewest. HLA typing was unavailable for some donors at each locus, so association tests used only the typed subset. Because the 87-base-pair reads could not distinguish some IMGT-functional V segments, including TRBV6-2 and TRBV6-3, those segments were excluded. CMV serostatus was the only immune exposure information available for the cohort. A further reported finding was that TCR beta sequences accurately predicted the HLA-A and HLA-B alleles for most subjects in the first cohort. Most TCR sequences were observed very rarely across donors, whereas some public TCRs were present in many individuals. The earlier analysis of about 600 of the donors excluded about 16 rarely observed V segments, including chromosome 9 orphons, because counts were too low. At a false discovery rate of 0.05, a later analysis linked fewer than 20,000 TCR beta sequences to specific HLA alleles. In a later analysis, HLA-associated TCR beta chains were found to be more clonally expanded and to have lower generation probabilities than equally common non-associated chains. Linkage disequilibrium might explain the correlated functional status among segregating V segments, but an unknown experimental factor could not be ruled out. Sequencing depth was assumed to be roughly uniform across donors in the presence/absence analyses, though that assumption may not hold. Three of the identified cytomegalovirus-associated TCR beta chains were confirmed in vitro to be specific for cytomegalovirus antigens. When HLA alleles, especially DR and DQ, strongly co-occurred, attributing TCR associations to individual alleles was difficult. Cytomegalovirus status was reported to be diagnosed by the classifier with high specificity and sensitivity in both the original and validation cohorts. An earlier analysis of approximately 540 of the donors showed that most TCR beta V segments appeared in productive rearrangements either about 87% or about 30% of the time, which broadly matched IMGT annotations. The cohort was sequenced for TCR beta chains only, and without alpha or paired-chain data the features that could be detected were limited. A total of fewer than 200 TCR beta chains were listed by the study as associated with cytomegalovirus. A later analysis reported that several top co-occurrence clusters appeared linked to parvovirus B19, influenza, CMV and Epstein-Barr virus. An association between a missense DCLRE1C variant and V-gene and J-gene trimming of TCR beta chains was found in a later genetic analysis and replicated in an independent cohort. In a later genetic analysis, fewer N-insertions in productive TCRs were reported among donors in an Asian-associated ancestry cluster than the 666-donor mean.

Concerning this clone: It has no known antigen specificity. No clone much larger than this one lies a single base away; base qualities are absent.

Spanning cysteine to phenylalanine, the CDR3 consists of 14 amino acids. Here the CDR3 DNA is all that survives: 42 bases in frame from base 1. The germline V gene gives CDR1 as MDHEN and CDR2 as SYDVKM. V is cut back by 6 bases and J by 0 bases, with 2 bases in the junction unmatched. Library prep was done by the immunoSEQ multiplex PCR assay. The multiplex PCR relied on a mix of 60 forward primers for TCR Vbeta segments and 13 reverse primers for TCR Jbeta segments. The CDR3 region of rearranged TCR beta genes was amplified from genomic DNA by a multiplex PCR assay. The Illumina HiSeq System was used to sequence the amplified TCR beta libraries as 87-base-pair reads. The paper's processing steps were these. A later analysis tallied 75 million to 85 million unique TCR beta chains across the 660 or so repertoires, and 10 million to 11 million of those chains were shared by two or more donors. A nearest-neighbor algorithm error-corrected the raw reads and collapsed the reads into unique sequences, merging closely related sequences to remove PCR and sequencing errors. CDR3 sequences were aligned to IMGT reference sequences to assign V, D and J gene segments. Each retained sequence needed at least a six-nucleotide match to both a V gene segment and a J gene segment. A rearrangement counted as productive if the CDR3 had no stop codons and remained in frame with V and J, and every other rearrangement counted as non-productive. Following IMGT convention, CDR3 was defined as the stretch from the second conserved V-encoded cysteine up to the conserved J-encoded phenylalanine. The earlier analysis of some 580 of the donors excluded any sequence lacking an unambiguous match to a single V gene segment. In an earlier analysis of several hundred of the donors, a V segment was called functional when productive rearrangements were above 56.7%, and segregating when the standard deviation between donors exceeded 5%. To diagnose cytomegalovirus status from the catalog of TCR beta chain sequences, a statistical classification framework was built. In a later analysis, TCR nucleotide sequences were compared against IMGT/GENE-DB human TR gene sequences so that V and J genes could be assigned. A later analysis assigned CDR3 sequences and most-parsimonious VDJ recombination scenarios with the TCRdist pipeline. A later analysis defined each TCR beta chain by its CDR3 amino acid sequence plus V-gene family, and excluded reads lacking a unique V-gene family. In a later analysis, approximately 640 highly shared, low-generation-probability nucleotide sequences were removed to address suspected cross-contamination and a sequencing artifact. In a later analysis, a clonal expansion index was calculated for each public chain from normalized within-repertoire ranks of inferred template counts. Generation probabilities in a later analysis came from a VDJ recombination model fitted to out-of-frame rearrangements, and those results were checked against IGoR. In a later analysis, TCR-TCR, TCR-HLA and TCR-CMV co-occurrence was scored with hypergeometric tests, and a repertoire-size bias correction was applied to TCR pairs. A later analysis estimated false discovery rates by permuting HLA or CMV assignments 20 times. In a later analysis, co-occurring TCRs were grouped with DBSCAN, and TCRdist sequence similarity was added when clustering was performed within HLA-allele-positive subsets. Repertoires with fewer than 30,000 or more than 120,000 public chains were left out of co-occurrence clustering, as were about 5 repertoires with anomalous nucleotide sharing. Held by TCRdb, this immuneACCESS table contains in-frame sequences only and omits some clones. Under half of the omission traces to an unresolved V gene where checked; the cause of the rest is unknown. V and J calls and clone size are as listed in that table; D and trimming were resolved from the DNA. This sample holds some 150,000 clones; 85% to 90% were observed only once. The ten most abundant clones make up around 5.2% of the sample.

In total, 500 to 700 healthy bone marrow donors made up the cohort. At the time of sampling, all cohort members were nominally healthy, though unrecorded immune exposures were likely present. The donor tested CMV seronegative and was one of the 352 seronegative cohort members. A peripheral blood sample was collected from each donor, and TCR beta sequencing was performed on peripheral blood mononuclear cells. Genomic DNA was extracted from the blood cell samples with the Qiagen DNeasy Blood Extraction Kit. The receptor's source is a woman in her 30s in good health and CMV-seronegative. The receptor chain draws on TRBV28 and TRBJ2-3, and 8 bases in between align with TRBD1. The sequenced sample consisted of PBMCs. The CDR3 here reads CASSPGGSTDTQYF. Read as DNA, the sequence is TGTGCCAGCAGCCCAGGGGGCAGCACAGATACGCAGTATTTT.